Below are 24 T cell receptor beta chains sequenced from a single sample in a study of T cells in women clearing cervical HPV infection. Repertoires were generated with immunoSEQ multiplex PCR, while TCRdb's copy carries only in-frame clones and drops some. This repertoire includes under 25,000 clones. Sequencing was carried out using blood buffy coat. The receptors were gathered from a woman aged 18 to 69 with a cervical HPV16 infection that either progressed to CIN3+ or cleared (not recorded which).

For this clone: An end of the junction differs from the germline gene, which may be a read error. The read halts 3 residues ahead of the CDR3 end, with the missing end drawn from the germline J gene. This rearrangement joins TRBV19 to TRBJ2-4; D possibly matches TRBD1 or TRBD2 (6 bases each). The CDR3 is 19 residues long. Germline V lookup: CDR1 LNHDA, CDR2 SQIVND (reference sequence). The sequenced part of the CDR3 DNA is TGTGCCAGTACTATATGGGGGCCTGCGGGACCCCGGGCTAACTATGGT. This codes for CASTIWGPAGPRANYG. The whole CDR3 reads CASTIWGPAGPRANYGQYF.

The part of the CDR3 DNA that was read is TGTGCCAGCAGCCCCCGAGTAGGCGGGCGGCACGAC. This codes for CASSPRVGGRHD. The whole CDR3 protein is CASSPRVGGRHDYTF. V usage is TRBV7-2 and J usage is TRBJ1-2; the D is unclear. The CDR3 is cut off 3 residues early in the read; its end comes from the germline J gene. Germline CDR1 and CDR2: SGHTA and FQGNSA. There are 15 residues in the CDR3.

Remarks on this clone: Read coverage stops 3 residues before the CDR3 terminus; the germline J gene supplies the remainder. The chain recombines TRBV20-1 with TRBJ1-1; D is uncertain. In germline, CDR1 is DFQATT, CDR2 SNEGSKA (reference sequence). This CDR3 spans 14 amino acids. The germline V and J ends were trimmed by 5 bases and 1 base, with 14 bases remaining between them. This CDR3 reads CSAGRASGNTEAFF. CDR3 DNA (partial): TGCAGTGCTGGGCGGGCCTCAGGGAACACTGAA.

Points on this clone: The CDR3 goes on 3 residues after the read ends, and that part is filled in from the germline J gene. The chain joins TRBV11-3 to TRBJ2-1; a weak D match, TRBD2 (6 bases). There are 13 residues in the CDR3. Germline V CDR1 and CDR2: SGHNT, YENEEA. Trimming took off 5 bases at V and 9 bases at J, with 14 bases between the two ends. CDR3 sequence: CASSVSGVSEQFF. The part of the CDR3 DNA that was read is TGTGCCAGCAGCGTATCGGGGGTTAGTGAG.

Details on this clone: The read comes to an end 3 residues before the CDR3 does, leaving the germline J gene to fill in the end. The genes are TRBV29-1 and TRBJ2-2, with D maybe TRBD1 (6 bases). Germline-derived CDR1 and CDR2 are SQVTM and ANQGSEA. The CDR3 has 14 residues. With 3 bases removed from V and 4 bases from J, the gap between germline ends came to 12 bases. The CDR3 loop is CSVELGALTGELFF. CDR3 DNA, as far as it was read: TGCAGCGTTGAGCTGGGGGCCCTCACCGGGGAG.

Turning to this clone: Coverage ceases 3 residues before the CDR3 finishes, and the germline J gene fills in the end. This chain joins TRBV7-2 and TRBJ2-3, with no clear D. From germline, CDR1 is SGHTA and CDR2 FQGNSA. Trimming took off 7 bases at V and 2 bases at J, with 7 bases between the two ends. The CDR3 contains 12 residues. The CDR3 loop reads CASNYITDTQYF. The CDR3 DNA, read in part, is TGTGCCAGCAACTACATCACAGATACG.

Concerning this clone: The read is 3 residues too short to cover the CDR3 end, so that end is filled in from the germline J gene. The rearrangement uses TRBV7-2 and TRBJ1-1; tentative D call: TRBD1 (5 bases). CDR3 length: 14 residues. Germline V gives CDR1 SGHTA, CDR2 FQGNSA. The CDR3 sequence is CASSLAYEGLDAFF. The CDR3 bases that were read are TGTGCCAGCAGCTTAGCGTACGAGGGACTGGAC. Full variable domain (outside the CDR3, taken from reference TRBV7-2 and TRBJ1-1): GAGVSQSPSNKVTEKGKDVELRCDPISGHTALYWYRQSLGQGLEFLIYFQGNSAPDKSGLPSDRFSAERTGGSVSTLTIQRTQQEDSAVYLCASSLAYEGLDAFFGQGTRLTVV.

As regards this clone: The read terminates 3 residues before the CDR3 end, so the remaining end is supplied by the germline J gene. This chain connects TRBV30 to TRBJ1-2; a weak D match, TRBD1 (5 bases). V lost 3 bases and J 5 bases, leaving 16 bases between the germline ends. The germline V gene has CDR1 GTSNPN and CDR2 SVGIG (reference sequence). CDR3 length: 14 residues. The part of the CDR3 DNA that was read is TGTGCCTGGAGCGATCGACAGAGTTGGTATGGC. Its protein is CAWSDRQSWYG. The full CDR3 sequence reads CAWSDRQSWYGYTF.

Details on this clone: The DNA ends 3 residues before the CDR3 does, and the rest of the CDR3 is filled in from the germline J gene. The chain carries TRBV7-2 and TRBJ2-5; weak D call: TRBD2 (5 bases). This CDR3 comprises 14 residues. Germline V CDR1 and CDR2: SGHTA, FQGNSA. V was pared by 4 bases and J by 4 bases, with 13 bases between. CDR3 amino acids: CASSSDLFLETQYF. Incomplete CDR3 DNA: TGTGCCAGCAGCTCGGACTTATTTTTAGAGACC.

The CDR3 sequence: CASSSGLAGRGETQYF. CDR3 DNA, as far as it was read: TGTGCCAGCAGCTCGGGACTAGCGGGACGAGGAGAGACC. The chain employs TRBV13 and TRBJ2-5; 13 bases agree with TRBD2. The read stops 3 residues short of the end of the CDR3; the missing end is completed from the germline J gene. The CDR3 contains 16 residues. The ends lost 4 bases at V and 4 bases at J; junction bases unmatched: 6. Looked up from germline, CDR1 is PRHDT and CDR2 is FYEKMQ (reference sequence).

On this clone itself: The sequence runs out 3 residues before the end of the CDR3; the remainder is reconstructed from the germline J gene. This chain uses TRBV19 with TRBJ1-6; D gene ambiguous. Germline CDR1 LNHDA, CDR2 SQIVND (reference sequence). Trimming removed 7 bases at V and 11 bases at J, with 12 bases between. This CDR3 region has 12 residues. The sequenced CDR3 bases are TGTGCCAGTACCCCGGGTGCAACACCC. Translation: CASTPGATP. The CDR3 in its entirety is CASTPGATPLHF.

On this clone: The read finishes 3 residues shy of the CDR3 end, and the germline J gene is used to complete it. The rearrangement uses TRBV6-1 and TRBJ1-2; the match to TRBD1 covers 9 bases. The CDR3 covers 13 residues. CDR1 and CDR2 (germline): MNHNS, SASEGT. Incomplete CDR3 DNA: TGTGCCAGCAGTGAAGGGGACAGGGAAATC. This translates into CASSEGDREI. The whole CDR3 protein reads CASSEGDREIYTF.

Points on this clone: From the germline J gene comes the end of the CDR3, since the read stops 3 residues before it. This sequence joins TRBV20-1 and TRBJ1-1; D is uncertain. Germline values: CDR1 DFQATT, CDR2 SNEGSKA (reference sequence). V gave up 0 bases and J gave up 6 bases, with 5 bases separating them. This CDR3 is 11 amino acids long. CDR3 DNA (partial): TGCAGTGCTAGAGATCTCCCTGAA. It codes for CSARDLPE. The complete CDR3 sequence is CSARDLPEAFF.

As to this clone: The observed sequence ends 3 residues before the CDR3 terminus, with the missing tail filled in from the germline J gene. The chain combines TRBV5-1 with TRBJ2-3; no clear D gene. Trimming removed 4 bases at V and 2 bases at J, with 5 bases between. CDR3 length: 12 amino acids. Germline CDR1 and CDR2: SGHRS and YFSETQ. CDR3: CASSLLTDTQYF. CDR3 DNA (partial): TGCGCCAGCAGCCTCCTCACAGATACG.

Concerning this clone: The CDR3 extends 3 residues past the end of the read, so its final part is completed from the germline J gene. The V call is TRBV5-1, the J call TRBJ2-3; 7 bases fit TRBD2. The V gene's germline CDR1 is SGHRS and CDR2 YFSETQ. The CDR3 has 15 residues. This chain's CDR3 is CASSSSLASGETQYF. Incomplete CDR3 DNA: TGCGCCAGCAGCTCGTCACTAGCGAGTGGGGAGACG. The variable domain in full, completed from reference TRBV5-1 and TRBJ2-3, reads KAGVTQTPRYLIKTRGQQVTLSCSPISGHRSVSWYQQTPGQGLQFLFEYFSETQRNKGNFPGRFSGRQFSNSRSEMNVSTLELGDSALYLCASSSSLASGETQYFGPGTRLTVL.

A note on this clone: The read ends 3 residues before the CDR3 terminus; that terminus is restored from the germline J gene. The chain uses TRBV19 and TRBJ1-5; tentative D call: TRBD1 (6 bases). V was shortened by 5 bases and J by 4 bases, with 9 bases between the two germline ends. Germline V gives CDR1 LNHDA, CDR2 SQIVND (reference sequence). This CDR3 spans 13 amino acids. The CDR3 bases that were read are TGTGCCAGTAGTCGACAGGTAAATCAGCCC. Amino acids: CASSRQVNQP. The full-length CDR3 reads as CASSRQVNQPQHF.

To note about this clone: The read halts 3 residues ahead of the CDR3 end, with the missing end drawn from the germline J gene. The chain carries TRBV29-1 and TRBJ2-7, with 13 nucleotides matching TRBD2. V trimming: 8 bases; J trimming: 1 base; junction bases outside the gene matches: 17. The CDR3 is made up of 18 amino acids. Per the germline V gene, CDR1 is SQVTM and CDR2 is ANQGSEA. CDR3 in amino acids: CSLPPGLAGDEVSYEQYF. The covered CDR3 bases are TGCAGCCTGCCCCCAGGACTAGCGGGGGACGAAGTGTCCTACGAG.

As to this clone: The DNA ends 3 residues before the CDR3 does, and the rest of the CDR3 is filled in from the germline J gene. The chain is built from TRBV20-1 and TRBJ2-7, with D perhaps TRBD1 (5 bases). Looked up from germline, CDR1 is DFQATT and CDR2 is SNEGSKA (reference sequence). The germline V and J ends were trimmed by 6 bases and 0 bases, with 15 bases remaining between them. The CDR3 spans 14 residues. This chain's CDR3 is CSATDTPSSYEQYF. Partial CDR3 DNA: TGCAGTGCCACGGACACACCTAGCTCCTACGAG.

Concerning this clone itself: The missing CDR3 end, 3 residues past where the read stops, is filled in from the germline J gene. The V gene is TRBV3-1 (or the pseudogene TRBV3-2), the J gene TRBJ2-7, with D possibly matching TRBD1 (6 bases). Germline CDR1 is LGHDT and CDR2 is YNNKEL (reference sequence). The CDR3 length is 16 residues. Trimming cost V 4 bases and J 1 base, with 17 bases left between them. The sequenced part of the CDR3 DNA is TGTGCCAGCAGCCCCAGGACGGGACAAAAGTCCTACGAG. The encoded protein is CASSPRTGQKSYE. The entire CDR3 reads CASSPRTGQKSYEQYF.

As for this clone: The read halts 3 residues ahead of the CDR3 end, with the missing end drawn from the germline J gene. The V call is TRBV10-3, the J call TRBJ1-3; TRBD1 matches at 7 bases. The CDR3 loop spans 14 amino acids. Germline V gene lookup returns CDR1 ENHRY and CDR2 SYGVKD. The V segment lost 4 bases and the J segment 3 bases; nucleotides outside the gene matches: 3. Partial CDR3 DNA: TGTGCCATCAGTGGGGACAGCATTGGAAACACC. Amino acids: CAISGDSIGNT. The whole CDR3 sequence reads CAISGDSIGNTIYF.

A note on this clone: The CDR3 is cut off 3 residues early in the read; its end comes from the germline J gene. The chain carries TRBV29-1 and TRBJ1-2; 10 nucleotides match TRBD1. V lost 7 bases and J lost 5; bases outside the gene matches: 7. Per germline, CDR1 SQVTM and CDR2 ANQGSEA. This CDR3 has 13 residues. CDR3 in amino acids: CSAPGTGEYGYTF. Partial CDR3 DNA: TGCAGCGCCCCAGGGACAGGGGAGTATGGC.

Worth noting for this clone: The read halts 3 residues ahead of the CDR3 end, with the missing end drawn from the germline J gene. The rearrangement links TRBV6-1 to TRBJ1-4; 7 bases align to TRBD1. The CDR3 sequence is 15 residues long. The germline V gene has CDR1 MNHNS and CDR2 SASEGT. The V segment lost 3 bases and the J segment 8 bases; nucleotides outside the gene matches: 9. The CDR3 region is CASSENAGGSEKLFF. The sequenced part of the CDR3 DNA is TGTGCCAGCAGTGAGAATGCAGGGGGTTCGGAAAAA.

On this clone itself: From the germline J gene comes the end of the CDR3, since the read stops 3 residues before it. V and J are TRBV28 and TRBJ1-4, with TRBD1 matching 10 bases. The CDR3 totals 16 residues. Germline CDR1 reads MDHEN; CDR2 reads SYDVKM. Partial CDR3 DNA: TGTGCCAGCAGTCGGGACAGGGGCTCCTATAATTCACCA. It specifies CASSRDRGSYNSP. Given in full, the CDR3 is CASSRDRGSYNSPLFF.

With regard to this clone: With the read ending 3 residues before the CDR3 end, the germline J gene is used to fill in that end. The rearrangement joins TRBV20-1 to TRBJ2-3; 8 bases fit TRBD1. The V segment lost 8 bases and the J segment 5 bases; nucleotides outside the gene matches: 15. Germline assignment: CDR1 DFQATT and CDR2 SNEGSKA (reference sequence). There are 15 residues in the CDR3. CDR3 bases read: TGCAGTCTACCGAACCACAGGGGGAAGATAGATACG. Amino acid sequence: CSLPNHRGKIDT. The CDR3 in its entirety is CSLPNHRGKIDTQYF.